What follows describes a single T cell receptor (beta chain). What it recognizes is unknown. The sample belongs to a study of long-term antiretroviral therapy in people with HIV. Points from the study as a whole: Although diversity increased after ART, it remained lower than in transplant donor controls. In HIV, the repertoires covered a tighter span of CDR3 lengths than in controls.

The CDR3 spans 12 residues. From germline, CDR1 is SGHTA and CDR2 FQGNSA. The ends were cut back, 0 bases at V and 10 bases at J, with 10 bases in the middle. Survey level was the resolution at which the v3.0 immunoSEQ assay ran. Generated by immunoSEQ multiplex PCR, the TCRdb table keeps only in-frame clones and is missing some. The sample holds about 21,000 clones, more than 70% seen once. Each HIV participant was treated in the United States. This TCR was sampled from a man in his 60s with HIV. The rearrangement uses TRBV7-2 and TRBJ2-7; the D call may be TRBD1 or TRBD2 (5 bases each). The sequencing here drew on unsorted PBMCs, taken 2.3 years after starting antiretroviral therapy. The CDR3 nucleotides are TGTGCCAGCAGCTTAGCCGTGGGGGAACAGTACTTC. It translates to CASSLAVGEQYF.